The subject of this entry is one T cell receptor beta chain. The data belong to a study of shared clonotypes between healthy human individuals. Per sorted-subset replicate PCR, input was 150 to 250 ng DNA, representing tens of thousands of T cell genomes. Using immunoSEQ multiplex PCR, the repertoire was profiled, and TCRdb retains in-frame clones only, with some absent. The sample has some 650,000 clones; approximately 97% are singletons. V trimming: 2 bases; J trimming: 6 bases; junction bases outside the gene matches: 6. Germline assignment: CDR1 SGHNT and CDR2 YYREEE (reference sequence). This CDR3 has 15 residues. Division of CD4+ cells produced a CD45RA+ naive subset and a CD45RA-negative memory subset.

Sequenced sample: naive CD4+ T cells sorted from blood. Subset denoted: CD45RA+ positively selected. The sequence was obtained from a young woman in good health. The rearrangement links TRBV5-4 to TRBJ2-1; the match to TRBD2 covers 9 bases. CDR3 protein: CASSLGLAPVNEQFF. As DNA, the CDR3 is TGTGCCAGCAGCTTAGGACTAGCGCCAGTCAATGAGCAGTTCTTC.